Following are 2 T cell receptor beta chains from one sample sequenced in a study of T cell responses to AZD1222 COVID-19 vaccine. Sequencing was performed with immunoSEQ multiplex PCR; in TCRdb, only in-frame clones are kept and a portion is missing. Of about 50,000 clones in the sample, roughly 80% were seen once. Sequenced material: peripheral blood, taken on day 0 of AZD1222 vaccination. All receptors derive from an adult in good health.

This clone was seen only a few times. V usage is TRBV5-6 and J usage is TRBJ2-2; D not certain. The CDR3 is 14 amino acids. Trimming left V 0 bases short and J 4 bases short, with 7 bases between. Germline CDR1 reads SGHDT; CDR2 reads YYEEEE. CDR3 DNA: TGTGCCAGCAGCTTGGGGCTGAGCACCGGGGAGCTGTTTTTT. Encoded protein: CASSLGLSTGELFF.

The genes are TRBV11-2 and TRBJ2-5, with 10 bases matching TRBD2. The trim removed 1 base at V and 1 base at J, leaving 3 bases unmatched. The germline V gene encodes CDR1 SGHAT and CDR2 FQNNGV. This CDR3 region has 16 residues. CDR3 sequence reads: CASSLGASGGQETQYF. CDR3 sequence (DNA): TGTGCCAGCAGCTTAGGTGCTAGCGGGGGCCAAGAGACCCAGTACTTC.